Listed below are T cell receptor beta chains from one sample, sequenced in a study of shared T cell receptors in the human thymus. Method: immunoSEQ multiplex PCR; TCRdb's copy keeps in-frame clones and lacks some. The data show 650,000 to 950,000 clones, 80% to 90% seen once. Separately, the same data were catalogued under a study of human thymus T cells.

What was sequenced was thymocytes. These receptors all come from a girl under two years old with a congenital heart defect. CDR3s include the opening cysteine and the closing phenylalanine or tryptophan. The order of the fields is D gene, J gene, clone size, V gene, CDR3 length, CDR3 DNA, CDR3 protein. D genes are given only for firm matches. Size values are once, few and many counts, or a class for expanded clones, and some rows have none.

>TRBD2|TRBJ2-1|NA|TRBV11-2|18
TGTGCCAGCAGCTTAGAATGGTGGAGACTAGCGGGGAACAATGAGCAGTTCTTC
CASSLEWWRLAGNNEQFF
>TRBD2|TRBJ2-3|NA|TRBV28|15
TGTGCCAGCAGTTGTCAGCGGGGGGGCACAGATACGCAGTATTTT
CASSCQRGGTDTQYF
>TRBD1|TRBJ1-4|NA|TRBV4-1|18
TGCGCCAGCAGCCAAGAGATGAGTCGGGACAGGGAGTGTGAAAAACTGTTTTTT
CASSQEMSRDRECEKLFF
>NA|TRBJ1-2|few|TRBV6-4|12
TGTGCCAGCAGGCGGGACGGCTATGGCTACACCTTC
CASRRDGYGYTF
>TRBD1|TRBJ2-4|NA|TRBV15|17
TGTGCCACCAGCCACGGGACAGCCCACGCCATCAAAAACATTCAGTACTTC
CATSHGTAHAIKNIQYF
>NA|TRBJ2-2|NA|TRBV6-6|13
TGTGCCAGCAGTTACTCTCAAACCGGGGAGCTGTTTTTT
CASSYSQTGELFF
>NA|TRBJ1-1|NA|TRBV11-2|14
TGTGCCAGCAGTCTACTTCAGGGGCGAATGGGAGCTTTCTTT
CASSLLQGRMGAFF
>NA|TRBJ1-4|NA|TRBV19|13
TGTGCCAGTAGTATTTTCCGGGTGGAAAAACTGTTTTTT
CASSIFRVEKLFF
>NA|TRBJ1-2|NA|TRBV2|14
TGTGCCAGCAGTGAAAACGGAGTTAACTATGGCTACACCTTC
CASSENGVNYGYTF
>NA|TRBJ2-1|NA|TRBV6-1|15
TGTGCCAGCAGTGAACGGGGAAGCTCCTACAATGAGCAGTTCTTC
CASSERGSSYNEQFF
>TRBD1|TRBJ2-7|NA|TRBV28|14
TGTGCCAGCGGACAAACAGGGGATTTGAACGAGCAGTACTTC
CASGQTGDLNEQYF
>NA|TRBJ1-1|NA|TRBV4-3|16
TGCGCCAGCAGCCAAGGGACAGATGGACTGAACACTGAAGCTTTCTTT
CASSQGTDGLNTEAFF
>NA|TRBJ2-7|few|TRBV12-2|15
TGTGCAAGTCGCTGGACCGGGACAGCATCCTACGAGCAGTACTTC
CASRWTGTASYEQYF
>NA|TRBJ2-5|NA|TRBV5-1|15
TGCGCCAGCAGCTTGGAAGACAGGCTCCAAGAGACCCAGTACTTC
CASSLEDRLQETQYF
>NA|TRBJ1-5|NA|TRBV28|16
TGTGCCAGCAGTCCACCGTTAATACAGCTAAATCAGCCCCAGCATTTT
CASSPPLIQLNQPQHF
>NA|TRBJ1-5|NA|TRBV2|15
TGTGCCAGCGGGCCTGGCTCGGGGGGCGGTCAGCCCCAGCATTTT
CASGPGSGGGQPQHF
>TRBD1|TRBJ2-1|NA|TRBV14|15
TGTGCCAGCAGCCAAGAGGGGCAGGGGGCGCGATGGAGAATCTTC
CASSQEGQGARWRIF
>NA|TRBJ2-1|NA|TRBV18|21
TGTGCCAGCTCACCACCCCTGGGGCGGACAGCGGGGAGGGGAGCCTACAATGAGCAGTTCTTC
CASSPPLGRTAGRGAYNEQFF
>TRBD2|TRBJ2-7|NA|TRBV15|14
TGTGCCACCAGCCGCTCGGGACTAGCGTACGAGCAGTACTTC
CATSRSGLAYEQYF
>TRBD2|TRBJ2-1|few|TRBV9|21
TGTGCCAGCAGCCCCCGGACTAGCGGGGGCCCCCCCTCAAGCTCCTACAATGAGCAGTTCTTC
CASSPRTSGGPPSSSYNEQFF
>TRBD1|TRBJ1-1|NA|TRBV5-6|17
TGTGCCAGCAGCTTGCCGGGACAGGGTCGACTGAACACTGAAGCTTTCTTT
CASSLPGQGRLNTEAFF
>TRBD2|TRBJ2-3|NA|TRBV6-5|13
TGTGCCAGCACGGCGGGGGGATCAGATACGCAGTATTTT
CASTAGGSDTQYF
>TRBD2|TRBJ2-1|NA|TRBV5-1|19
TGCGCCAGCAGCCCGAGACTAGCGGGGGGCCTATTACGTTATAATGAGCAGTTCTTC
CASSPRLAGGLLRYNEQFF
>NA|TRBJ1-2|once|TRBV10-3|17
TGTGCCATCAGGAAACAACCCCGGGACACCTACCACTATGGCTACACCTTC
CAIRKQPRDTYHYGYTF
>TRBD1|TRBJ2-7|NA|TRBV27|16
TGTGCCAGCAGTCCTCCGTCAGGGGGCCTCTCCTACGAGCAGTACTTC
CASSPPSGGLSYEQYF
>NA|TRBJ2-7|NA|TRBV9|14
TGTGCCAGCAGCGTAGAGACTACCAAGGGCGAGCAGTACTTC
CASSVETTKGEQYF
>TRBD1|TRBJ2-1|NA|TRBV5-8|16
TGTGCCAGCAGCGTTATCCGGGACAGGGCCCTCAATGAGCAGTTCTTC
CASSVIRDRALNEQFF
>TRBD1|TRBJ1-2|NA|TRBV5-5|18
TGTGCCAGCAGCTTGGTTGCACAGGGGGTCGGTGGAGACTATGGCTACACCTTC
CASSLVAQGVGGDYGYTF
>TRBD1|TRBJ1-5|few|TRBV27|15
TGTGCCAGCAGGGGGGGACAGGGTAGCAATCAGCCCCAGCATTTT
CASRGGQGSNQPQHF
>NA|TRBJ1-6|NA|TRBV14|14
TGTGCCAGCAGCCAAGGTGGAGGGAACTCCCCCCTCCACTTT
CASSQGGGNSPLHF
>TRBD1|TRBJ2-5|NA|TRBV28|14
TGTGCCAGCAGTTTGGGACAGAGTCAAGAGACCCAGTACTTC
CASSLGQSQETQYF
>NA|TRBJ1-2|NA|TRBV6-5|16
TGTGCCAGCAGTTATGGGGCAGAGAATTTGTACTATGGCTACACCTTC
CASSYGAENLYYGYTF
>NA|TRBJ2-5|NA|TRBV25-1|11
TGTGCCAGCAGGAGCAGGGAGACCCAGTACTTC
CASRSRETQYF
>TRBD2|TRBJ2-3|NA|TRBV15|21
TGTGCCACCAGCAGAGCCGTGGGGAGTGGGGGGGGAATCATATACACAGATACGCAGTATTTT
CATSRAVGSGGGIIYTDTQYF
>TRBD1|TRBJ1-1|NA|TRBV7-6|15
TGTGCCAGCAGCCCAACCACAGGGGCGGGCACTGAAGCTTTCTTT
CASSPTTGAGTEAFF
>TRBD1|TRBJ2-7|NA|TRBV6-1|15
TGTGCCAGCAGTGCGACGGACAGGGGCTCCTACGAGCAGTACTTC
CASSATDRGSYEQYF
>TRBD1|TRBJ1-2|NA|TRBV6-5|14
TGTGCCAGCAGCCGACAGGGAAAGGGCTATGGCTACACCTTC
CASSRQGKGYGYTF
>TRBD1|TRBJ2-1|NA|TRBV11-1|19
TGTGCCAGCAGCTTAGTAAGAGGGACAGACTTAAGCTCCTACAATGAGCAGTTCTTC
CASSLVRGTDLSSYNEQFF
>TRBD2|TRBJ2-1|once|TRBV12-5|15
TGTGCTAGTGGTTTGGGGCGGGGGGGCCAGCATGAGCAGTTCTTC
CASGLGRGGQHEQFF
>TRBD1|TRBJ1-6|NA|TRBV5-5|14
TGTGCCAGCAGGCGGACAGGGGGGAATTCACCCCTCCACTTT
CASRRTGGNSPLHF
>NA|TRBJ1-6|NA|TRBV6-4|14
TGTGCCAGCAGTGACGACAGCTATAATTCACCCCTCCACTTT
CASSDDSYNSPLHF
>NA|TRBJ1-1|NA|TRBV5-1|18
TGCGCCAGCAGCCCCGCCCCACAGGCCTTGATCTTGAACACTGAAGCTTTCTTT
CASSPAPQALILNTEAFF
>TRBD1|TRBJ1-1|NA|TRBV4-3|15
TGCGCCAGCAGCCAGCGGACAGGGGGCCACACTGAAGCTTTCTTT
CASSQRTGGHTEAFF
>TRBD2|TRBJ2-1|NA|TRBV5-1|16
TGCGCCAGCAGCGGAAGCGGGACCGGGACCAACAATGAGCAGTTCTTC
CASSGSGTGTNNEQFF
>TRBD2|TRBJ2-5|NA|TRBV5-6|17
TGTGCCAGCAGCTCCCGGACTAGCGGGGGGGCCTTGGAGACCCAGTACTTC
CASSSRTSGGALETQYF
>NA|TRBJ2-7|NA|TRBV5-6|14
TGTGCCAGCAGCTTGGGGGGGGGCAAGGACGAGCAGTACTTC
CASSLGGGKDEQYF
>TRBD1|TRBJ2-5|NA|TRBV2|16
TGTGCCAGCAGGAAGACCACAGGGGCCGACCAAGAGACCCAGTACTTC
CASRKTTGADQETQYF
>TRBD2|TRBJ2-1|NA|TRBV4-3|19
TGCGCCAGCAGCCATCATAGGGTTCGGAGCGGGGGCAACTACAATGAGCAGTTCTTC
CASSHHRVRSGGNYNEQFF
>TRBD1|TRBJ1-2|NA|TRBV5-4|13
TGTGCCAGCAGCCCCGGACAGGCGATAGGCTACACCTTC
CASSPGQAIGYTF
>NA|TRBJ1-1|NA|TRBV4-1|16
TGCGCCAGCAGCCAAAGAGGAGAGCCGGCCCCCACTGAAGCTTTCTTT
CASSQRGEPAPTEAFF
>TRBD1|TRBJ1-1|NA|TRBV30|15
TGTGCCTGGAGTGAATTGGACAGGCAGAACACTGAAGCTTTCTTT
CAWSELDRQNTEAFF
>NA|TRBJ1-3|NA|TRBV4-1|17
TGCGCCAGCAGCCAAGTCACCAGGGAATGGGCTGGAAACACCATATATTTT
CASSQVTREWAGNTIYF
>TRBD1|TRBJ2-5|NA|TRBV12-5|17
TGTGCTAGTGGTCATGACGGGGCCAGGGGGTTCCAAGAGACCCAGTACTTC
CASGHDGARGFQETQYF
>NA|TRBJ2-1|NA|TRBV5-1|15
TGCGCCAGCAGCTTGGCTTGGGCCCCGTACAATGAGCAGTTCTTC
CASSLAWAPYNEQFF
>TRBD1|TRBJ1-5|NA|TRBV7-3|18
TGTGCCAGCAGCTTAAAGAAGAGGGGGCGGGATAGCAATCAGCCCCAGCATTTT
CASSLKKRGRDSNQPQHF
>TRBD1|TRBJ2-7|NA|TRBV28|15
TGTGCCAGCAGAGTGGGACAGTACTATACCTACGAGCAGTACTTC
CASRVGQYYTYEQYF
>TRBD1|TRBJ1-2|NA|TRBV18|16
TGTGCCAGCTCACCAAACGGCGGCAGGGGGTCCTTAAGCTACACCTTC
CASSPNGGRGSLSYTF
>NA|TRBJ2-3|NA|TRBV2|10
TGTGCCAGCACCCGCAACTCACAGTATTTT
CASTRNSQYF
>TRBD2|TRBJ2-1|NA|TRBV9|18
TGTGCCAGCAGCGTAGCGCCTCGGGGGGTGACCTCCTACAATGAGCAGTTCTTC
CASSVAPRGVTSYNEQFF
>NA|TRBJ1-3|NA|TRBV14|16
TGTGCCAGCAGCCAATTGGACAGAAGCTCTGGAAACACCATATATTTT
CASSQLDRSSGNTIYF